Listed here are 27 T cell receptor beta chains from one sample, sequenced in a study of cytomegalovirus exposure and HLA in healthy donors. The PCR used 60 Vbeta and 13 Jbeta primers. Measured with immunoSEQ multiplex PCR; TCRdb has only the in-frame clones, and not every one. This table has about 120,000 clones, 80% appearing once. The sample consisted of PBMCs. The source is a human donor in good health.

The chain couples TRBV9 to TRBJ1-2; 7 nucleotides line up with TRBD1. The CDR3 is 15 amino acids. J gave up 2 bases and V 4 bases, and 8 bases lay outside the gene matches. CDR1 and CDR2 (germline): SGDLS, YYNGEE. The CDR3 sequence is CASSLHAGQNYGYTF. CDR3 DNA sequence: TGTGCCAGCAGCCTCCACGCGGGACAGAACTATGGCTACACCTTC.

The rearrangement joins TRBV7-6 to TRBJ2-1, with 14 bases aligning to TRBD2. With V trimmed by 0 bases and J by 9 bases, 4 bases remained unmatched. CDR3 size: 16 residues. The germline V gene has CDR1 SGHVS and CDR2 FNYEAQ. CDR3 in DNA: TGTGCCAGCAGCTTAGCGACTAGCGGGGGGGCAGTTGAGCAGTTCTTC. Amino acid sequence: CASSLATSGGAVEQFF.

The CDR3 sequence: CASSSGRGLTEAFF. CDR3 sequence (DNA): TGTGCCAGCAGCTCGGGACGGGGGTTAACTGAAGCTTTCTTT. The chain carries TRBV11-2 and TRBJ1-1, with D possibly being TRBD1 (5 bases). Germline values: CDR1 SGHAT, CDR2 FQNNGV. This CDR3 contains 14 residues. The ends were cut back, 4 bases at V and 5 bases at J, with 14 bases in the middle.

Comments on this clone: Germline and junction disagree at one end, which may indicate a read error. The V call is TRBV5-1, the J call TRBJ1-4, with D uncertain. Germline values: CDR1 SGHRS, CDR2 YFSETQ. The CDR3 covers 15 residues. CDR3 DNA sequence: TGTGCCAGCAGCTTGCGGCGGATGTTGAATGAAAAACTGTTTTTT. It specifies CASSLRRMLNEKLFF.

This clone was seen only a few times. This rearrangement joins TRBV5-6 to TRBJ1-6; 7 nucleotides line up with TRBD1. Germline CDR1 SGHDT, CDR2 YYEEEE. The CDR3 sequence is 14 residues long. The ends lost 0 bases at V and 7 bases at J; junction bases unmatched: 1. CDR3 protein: CASSLGQGNSPLHF. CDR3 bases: TGTGCCAGCAGCTTGGGACAGGGAAATTCACCCCTCCACTTT. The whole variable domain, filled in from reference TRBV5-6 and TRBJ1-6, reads DAGVTQSPTHLIKTRGQQVTLRCSPKSGHDTVSWYQQALGQGPQFIFQYYEEEERQRGNFPDRFSGHQFPNYSSELNVNALLLGDSALYLCASSLGQGNSPLHFGNGTRLTVT.

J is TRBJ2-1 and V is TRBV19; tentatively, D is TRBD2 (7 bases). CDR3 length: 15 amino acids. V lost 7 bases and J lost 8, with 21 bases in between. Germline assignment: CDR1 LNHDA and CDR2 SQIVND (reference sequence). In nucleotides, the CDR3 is TGTGCCAGTAAGAACGGGGGGCTAATCTCCCATGAGCAGTTCTTC. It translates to CASKNGGLISHEQFF.

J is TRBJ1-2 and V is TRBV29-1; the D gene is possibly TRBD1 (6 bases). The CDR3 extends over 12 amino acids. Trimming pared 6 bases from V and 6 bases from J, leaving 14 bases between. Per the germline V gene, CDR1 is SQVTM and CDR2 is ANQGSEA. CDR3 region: CSVIGGVDGYTF. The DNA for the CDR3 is TGCAGCGTGATAGGGGGAGTCGATGGCTACACCTTC.

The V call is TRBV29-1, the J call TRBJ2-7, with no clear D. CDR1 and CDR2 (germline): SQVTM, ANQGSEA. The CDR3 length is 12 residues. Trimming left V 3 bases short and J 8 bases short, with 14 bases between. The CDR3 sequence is CSVDGDGPKQYF. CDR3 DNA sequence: TGCAGCGTTGATGGAGACGGCCCGAAGCAGTACTTC.

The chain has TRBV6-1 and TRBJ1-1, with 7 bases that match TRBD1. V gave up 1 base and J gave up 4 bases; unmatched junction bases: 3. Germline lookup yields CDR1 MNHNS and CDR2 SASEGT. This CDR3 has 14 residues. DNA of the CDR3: TGTGCCAGCAGTGAAGGACAGGGATTCACTGAAGCTTTCTTT. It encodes CASSEGQGFTEAFF.

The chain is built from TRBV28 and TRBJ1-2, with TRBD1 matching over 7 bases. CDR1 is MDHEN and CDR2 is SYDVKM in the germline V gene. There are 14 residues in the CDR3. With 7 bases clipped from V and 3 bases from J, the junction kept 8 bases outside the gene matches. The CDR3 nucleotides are TGTGCCAGCACGACGACAGGGACTTACTATGGCTACACCTTC. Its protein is CASTTTGTYYGYTF.

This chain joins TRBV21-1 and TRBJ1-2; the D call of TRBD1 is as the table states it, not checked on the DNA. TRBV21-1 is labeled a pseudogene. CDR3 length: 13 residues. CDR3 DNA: TGTGCCAGCAGCATGGGTACAGTGGGCGGCTACACCTTC. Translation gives CASSMGTVGGYTF.

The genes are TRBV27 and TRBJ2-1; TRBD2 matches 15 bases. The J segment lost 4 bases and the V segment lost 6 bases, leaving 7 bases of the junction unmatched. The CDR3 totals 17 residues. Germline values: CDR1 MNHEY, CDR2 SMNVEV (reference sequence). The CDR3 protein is CASRGTSGGLAYNEQFF. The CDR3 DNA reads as TGTGCCAGCAGAGGGACTAGCGGGGGGTTAGCTTACAATGAGCAGTTCTTC.

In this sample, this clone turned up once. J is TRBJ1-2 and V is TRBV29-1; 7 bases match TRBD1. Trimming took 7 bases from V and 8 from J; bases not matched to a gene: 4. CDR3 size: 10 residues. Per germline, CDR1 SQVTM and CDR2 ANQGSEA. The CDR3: CSGWTGGYTF. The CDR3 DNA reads TGCAGCGGGTGGACAGGAGGCTACACCTTC. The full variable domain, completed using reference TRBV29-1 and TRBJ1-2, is SAVISQKPSRDICQRGTSLTIQCQVDSQVTMMFWYRQQPGQSLTLIATANQGSEATYESGFVIDKFPISRPNLTFSTLTVSNMSPEDSSIYLCSGWTGGYTFGSGTRLTVV.

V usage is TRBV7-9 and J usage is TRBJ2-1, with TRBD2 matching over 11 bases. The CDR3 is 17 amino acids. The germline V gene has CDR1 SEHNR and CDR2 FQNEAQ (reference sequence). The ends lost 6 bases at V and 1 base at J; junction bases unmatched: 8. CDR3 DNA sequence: TGTGCCAGCAGAAAAGGGACTAGCGGACCATCCTACAATGAGCAGTTCTTC. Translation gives CASRKGTSGPSYNEQFF.

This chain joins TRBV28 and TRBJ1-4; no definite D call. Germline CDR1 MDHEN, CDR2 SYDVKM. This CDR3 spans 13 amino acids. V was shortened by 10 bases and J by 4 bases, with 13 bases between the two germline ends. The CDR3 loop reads CAIQRSGNEKLFF. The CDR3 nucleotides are TGTGCCATTCAAAGGTCGGGTAATGAAAAACTGTTTTTT.

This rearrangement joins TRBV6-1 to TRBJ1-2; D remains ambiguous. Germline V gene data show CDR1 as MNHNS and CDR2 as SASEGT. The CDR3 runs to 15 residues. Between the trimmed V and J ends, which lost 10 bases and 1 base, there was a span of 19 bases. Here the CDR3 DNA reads TGTGCCAACGCCGGGATGTCGTCGGGTAACTATGGCTACACCTTC. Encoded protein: CANAGMSSGNYGYTF.

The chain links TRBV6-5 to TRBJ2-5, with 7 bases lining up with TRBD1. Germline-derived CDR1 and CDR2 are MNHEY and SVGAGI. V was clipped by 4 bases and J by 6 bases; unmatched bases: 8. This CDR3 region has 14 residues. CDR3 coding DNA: TGTGCCAGCAGTTCATCTAAACAGGGGAAGACCCAGTACTTC. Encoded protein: CASSSSKQGKTQYF.

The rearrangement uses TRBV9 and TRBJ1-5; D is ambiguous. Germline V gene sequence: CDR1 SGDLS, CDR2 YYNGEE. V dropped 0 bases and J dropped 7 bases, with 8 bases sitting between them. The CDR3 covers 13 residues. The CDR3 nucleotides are TGTGCCAGCAGCGTAGGTTGGAGGCAGCCCCAGCATTTT. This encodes CASSVGWRQPQHF.

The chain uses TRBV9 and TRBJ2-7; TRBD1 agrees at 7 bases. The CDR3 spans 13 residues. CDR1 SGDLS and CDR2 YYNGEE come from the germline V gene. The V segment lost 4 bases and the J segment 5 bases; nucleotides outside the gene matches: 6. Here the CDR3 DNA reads TGTGCCAGCAGCCTAGGGACAGTCCACGAGCAGTACTTC. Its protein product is CASSLGTVHEQYF.

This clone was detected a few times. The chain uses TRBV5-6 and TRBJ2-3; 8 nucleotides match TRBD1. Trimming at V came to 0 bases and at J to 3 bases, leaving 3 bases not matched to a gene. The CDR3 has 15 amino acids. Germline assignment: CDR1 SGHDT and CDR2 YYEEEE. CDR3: CASSLGTGLTDTQYF. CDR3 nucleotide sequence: TGTGCCAGCAGCTTGGGGACAGGGTTAACAGATACGCAGTATTTT.

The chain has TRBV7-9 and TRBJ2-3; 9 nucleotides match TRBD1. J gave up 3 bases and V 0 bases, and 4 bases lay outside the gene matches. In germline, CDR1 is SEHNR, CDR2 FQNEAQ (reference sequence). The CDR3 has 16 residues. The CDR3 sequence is CASSLALGQGTDTQYF. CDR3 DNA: TGTGCCAGCAGCTTAGCGCTGGGACAGGGAACAGATACGCAGTATTTT.

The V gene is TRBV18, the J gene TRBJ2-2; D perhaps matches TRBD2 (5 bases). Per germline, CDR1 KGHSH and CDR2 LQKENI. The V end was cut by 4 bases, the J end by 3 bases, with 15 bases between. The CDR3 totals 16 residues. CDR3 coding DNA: TGTGCCAGCTCACTAACAGTGGCGAGGGACACCGGGGAGCTGTTTTTT. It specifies CASSLTVARDTGELFF.

DNA for the CDR3: TGTGCCAGCAGTCCATTTAGGGAGGAGCAGTTCTTC. Protein: CASSPFREEQFF. The chain couples TRBV6-6 to TRBJ2-1, with D perhaps TRBD2 (5 bases). Germline CDR1 reads MNHNY; CDR2 reads SVGAGI (reference sequence). The ends were cut back, 5 bases at V and 10 bases at J, with 12 bases in the middle. The CDR3 extends over 12 amino acids.

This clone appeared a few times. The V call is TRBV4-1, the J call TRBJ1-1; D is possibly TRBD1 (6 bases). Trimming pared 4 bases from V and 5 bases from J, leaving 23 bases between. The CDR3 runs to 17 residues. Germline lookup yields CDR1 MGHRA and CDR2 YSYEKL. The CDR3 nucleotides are TGCGCCAGCAGCCCGTCCTTCCTGGAAGGGGGAGGGACTGAAGCTTTCTTT. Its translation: CASSPSFLEGGGTEAFF.

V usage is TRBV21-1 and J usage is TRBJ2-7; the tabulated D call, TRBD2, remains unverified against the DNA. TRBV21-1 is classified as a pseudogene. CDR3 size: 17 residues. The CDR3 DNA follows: TGTGCCAGCAGCAAAGTTGAGGGCCCGACCGATTCCTACGAGCAGTACTTC. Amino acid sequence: CASSKVEGPTDSYEQYF.

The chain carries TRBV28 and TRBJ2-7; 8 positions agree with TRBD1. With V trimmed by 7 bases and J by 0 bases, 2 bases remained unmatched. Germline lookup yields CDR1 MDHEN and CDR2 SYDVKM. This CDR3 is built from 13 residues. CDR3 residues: CASTGTGSYEQYF. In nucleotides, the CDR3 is TGTGCCAGCACAGGGACAGGCTCCTACGAGCAGTACTTC.

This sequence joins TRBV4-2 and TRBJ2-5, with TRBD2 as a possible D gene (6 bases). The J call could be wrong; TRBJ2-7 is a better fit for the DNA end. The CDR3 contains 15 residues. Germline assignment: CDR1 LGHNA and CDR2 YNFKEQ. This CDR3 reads CASSQLGTLAYEQYF. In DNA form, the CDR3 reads TGTGCCAGCAGCCAATTGGGGACTTTAGCGTACGAGCAGTACTTC.